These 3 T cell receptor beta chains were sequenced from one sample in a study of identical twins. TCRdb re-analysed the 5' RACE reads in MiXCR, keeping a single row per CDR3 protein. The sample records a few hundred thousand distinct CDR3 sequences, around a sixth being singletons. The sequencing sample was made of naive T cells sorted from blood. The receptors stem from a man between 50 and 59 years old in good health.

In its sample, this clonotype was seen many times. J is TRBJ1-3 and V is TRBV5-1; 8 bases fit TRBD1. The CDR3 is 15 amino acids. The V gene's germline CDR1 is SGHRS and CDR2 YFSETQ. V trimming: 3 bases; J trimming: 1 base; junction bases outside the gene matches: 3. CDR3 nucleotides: TGCGCCAGCAGCTCGACAGGGGTGTCTGGAAACACCATATATTTT. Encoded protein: CASSSTGVSGNTIYF.

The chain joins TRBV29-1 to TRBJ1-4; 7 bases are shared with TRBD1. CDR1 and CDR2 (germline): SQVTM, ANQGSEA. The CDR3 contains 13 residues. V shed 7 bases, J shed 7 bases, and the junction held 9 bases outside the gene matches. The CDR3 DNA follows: TGCAGCGCGCGCCGGGCAGGGGGTGAAAAACTGTTTTTT. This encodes CSARRAGGEKLFF.

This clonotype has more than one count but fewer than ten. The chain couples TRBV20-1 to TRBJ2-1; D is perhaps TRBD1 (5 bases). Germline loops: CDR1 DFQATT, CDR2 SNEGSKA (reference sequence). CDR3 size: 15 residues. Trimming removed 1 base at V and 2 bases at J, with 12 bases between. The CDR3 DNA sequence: TGCAGTGCTAGAGTAACAGGCCTTACCTACAATGAGCAGTTCTTC. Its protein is CSARVTGLTYNEQFF.